This T cell receptor (beta chain) is from a study of T cells after yellow fever vaccination. On the study more broadly: Preparation used SMART-Seq v4 Ultra Low Input for the low-cell-number fractions.

The CDR3 runs 13 residues. Deletions cut 5 bases from V and 3 bases from J, with 10 bases between. Looked up from germline, CDR1 is SGHRS and CDR2 is YFSETQ. This clonotype showed up many times. Its matching antigen is unknown. For TCR, cDNA came from 5'RACE template switching, which added a universal primer site and UMIs. One entry per CDR3 protein, called by TCRdb with MiXCR from the 5' RACE reads. Of fewer than 350,000 distinct CDR3 sequences in the sample, around 4.4% were seen once. The study's findings and limits: Re-detected after boosting: most primary clones, 96% of CD4 and 80% to 90% of CD8. Secondary responses were weaker yet peaked faster, day 5 versus 15.

Sequencing was performed on PBMCs, taken 15 days after the yellow fever booster vaccination. The chain employs TRBV5-1 and TRBJ2-3; D perhaps matches TRBD2 (6 bases). This TCR came from a man aged 18 to 30 who received the YFV17D yellow fever vaccine. The CDR3 loop is CASSPGGTDTQYF. The CDR3 nucleotides read TGCGCCAGCAGTCCCGGAGGGACAGATACGCAGTATTTT.